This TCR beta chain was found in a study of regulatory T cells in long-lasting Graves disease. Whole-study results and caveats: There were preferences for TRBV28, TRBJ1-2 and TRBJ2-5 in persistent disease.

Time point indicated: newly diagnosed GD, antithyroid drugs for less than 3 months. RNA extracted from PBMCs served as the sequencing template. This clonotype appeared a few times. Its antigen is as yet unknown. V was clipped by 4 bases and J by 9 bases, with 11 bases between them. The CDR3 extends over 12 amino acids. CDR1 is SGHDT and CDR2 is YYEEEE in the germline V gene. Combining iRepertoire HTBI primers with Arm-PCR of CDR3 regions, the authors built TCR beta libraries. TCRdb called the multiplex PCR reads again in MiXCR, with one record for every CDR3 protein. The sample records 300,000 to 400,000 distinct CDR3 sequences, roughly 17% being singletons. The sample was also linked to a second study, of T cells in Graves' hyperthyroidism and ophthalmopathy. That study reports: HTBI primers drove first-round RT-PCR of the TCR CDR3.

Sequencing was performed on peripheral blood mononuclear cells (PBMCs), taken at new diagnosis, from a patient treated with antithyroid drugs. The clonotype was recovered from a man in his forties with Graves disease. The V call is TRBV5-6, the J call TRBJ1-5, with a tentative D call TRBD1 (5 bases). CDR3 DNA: TGTGCCAGCAGCCCGGGGGTGGGGCCCCAGCATTTT. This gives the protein CASSPGVGPQHF.